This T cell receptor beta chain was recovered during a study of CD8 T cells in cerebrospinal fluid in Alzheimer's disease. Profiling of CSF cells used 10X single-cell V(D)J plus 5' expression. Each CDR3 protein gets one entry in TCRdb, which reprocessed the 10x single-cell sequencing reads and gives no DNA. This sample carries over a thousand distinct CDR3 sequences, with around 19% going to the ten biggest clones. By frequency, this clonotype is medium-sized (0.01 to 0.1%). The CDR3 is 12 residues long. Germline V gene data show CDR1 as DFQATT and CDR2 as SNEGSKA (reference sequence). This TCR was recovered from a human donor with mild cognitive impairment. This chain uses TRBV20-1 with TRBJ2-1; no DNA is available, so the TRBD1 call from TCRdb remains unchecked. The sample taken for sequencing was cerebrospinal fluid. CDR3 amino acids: CSASLGDGGQFF.